The source of this T cell receptor (beta chain) is a study of T cell responses to AZD1222 COVID-19 vaccine. Study-wide findings and caveats: At 160-218 and 743-854, vaccine-associated CD4 TCRs were dominant, and they spanned spike. Donors were chiefly white British, with a greater number of females, and clonal diversity was perhaps underestimated. Only a handful of AZD1222 recipients tested seropositive at baseline.

Using immunoSEQ multiplex PCR, the repertoire was profiled, and TCRdb retains in-frame clones only, with some absent. This table holds around 74,000 clones, approximately 90% found once. With regard to this clone: Its cognate antigen is unknown.

The CDR3 contains 13 residues. Germline V gives CDR1 MNHEY, CDR2 SVGAGI. Trimming took off 6 bases at V and 2 bases at J, with 10 bases between the two ends. Sequenced here: peripheral blood, sampled on day 0 of MenACWY control vaccination. The rearrangement links TRBV6-5 to TRBJ1-1; no clear D. The source of this sequence is an adult in good health. The CDR3 loop is CASSRRGNTEAFF. The CDR3 DNA reads as TGTGCCAGCAGCCGCCGAGGTAACACTGAAGCTTTCTTT.